Listed below are T cell receptor beta chains from one sample, sequenced in a study of T cells in Graves' hyperthyroidism and ophthalmopathy. TCRdb recomputed calls from the multiplex PCR reads with MiXCR, one row per CDR3 protein. This table holds a few hundred thousand distinct CDR3 sequences, about 16% found once. Material: blood. These receptors were collected from a woman aged 40 to 50 with Graves' ophthalmopathy. Each CDR3 is given with its conserved first and last residue. The D gene is left open where the match is weak. The listing skips clone size in some rows; elsewhere it reads once, few, many or a size class.

d_gene: .; v_gene: TRBV5-1; abundance: .; j_gene: TRBJ2-6; CDR3aa: CASTGTSGANVLTF; CDR3nt: TGCGCCAGCACAGGGACCTCTGGGGCCAACGTCCTGACTTTC
d_gene: TRBD2; v_gene: TRBV20-1; abundance: many; j_gene: TRBJ2-1; CDR3aa: CSARASREVSYNEQFF; CDR3nt: TGCAGTGCTAGAGCAAGCCGGGAGGTATCGTACAATGAGCAGTTCTTC
d_gene: .; v_gene: TRBV5-1; abundance: many; j_gene: TRBJ2-2; CDR3aa: CASHQGSNTGELFF; CDR3nt: TGCGCCAGCCATCAGGGGTCGAACACCGGGGAGCTGTTTTTT
d_gene: .; v_gene: TRBV7-9; abundance: few; j_gene: TRBJ2-7; CDR3aa: CASSLGSVGYEQYF; CDR3nt: TGTGCCAGCAGCTTAGGCTCAGTGGGCTACGAGCAGTACTTC
d_gene: TRBD1; v_gene: TRBV30; abundance: .; j_gene: TRBJ2-6; CDR3aa: CAWMPGGTGVLTF; CDR3nt: TGTGCCTGGATGCCAGGGGGGACAGGCGTCCTGACTTTC
d_gene: TRBD1; v_gene: TRBV2; abundance: many; j_gene: TRBJ1-5; CDR3aa: CASSSGTANQPQHF; CDR3nt: TGTGCCAGCAGTTCCGGGACAGCCAATCAGCCCCAGCATTTT
d_gene: .; v_gene: TRBV7-9; abundance: .; j_gene: TRBJ1-2; CDR3aa: CASSPSFLGYGYTF; CDR3nt: TGTGCCAGCAGCCCGTCGTTTCTAGGGTATGGCTACACCTTC
d_gene: TRBD1; v_gene: TRBV7-2; abundance: few; j_gene: TRBJ2-7; CDR3aa: CASSVLQGGEQYF; CDR3nt: TGTGCCAGCAGCGTCCTACAGGGGGGTGAGCAGTACTTC
d_gene: .; v_gene: TRBV28; abundance: many; j_gene: TRBJ1-6; CDR3aa: CASSTGSANSPLHF; CDR3nt: TGTGCCAGCAGTACAGGGTCCGCGAATTCACCCCTCCACTTT
d_gene: .; v_gene: TRBV20-1; abundance: .; j_gene: TRBJ1-1; CDR3aa: CSASLGLTNTEAFF; CDR3nt: TGCAGTGCTAGCCTCGGACTTACGAACACTGAAGCTTTCTTT
d_gene: .; v_gene: TRBV7-8; abundance: .; j_gene: TRBJ1-5; CDR3aa: CASSLAWGPNQPQHF; CDR3nt: TGTGCCAGCAGCTTAGCCTGGGGCCCTAATCAGCCCCAGCATTTT
d_gene: .; v_gene: TRBV20-1; abundance: .; j_gene: TRBJ2-2; CDR3aa: CSARGARNTGELFF; CDR3nt: TGCAGCGCTAGGGGGGCCCGGAACACCGGGGAGCTGTTTTTT
d_gene: .; v_gene: TRBV2; abundance: many; j_gene: TRBJ1-4; CDR3aa: CASSDRQTYNEKLFF; CDR3nt: TGTGCCAGCAGTGACCGACAGACTTATAATGAAAAACTGTTTTTT
d_gene: TRBD2; v_gene: TRBV12-3/TRBV12-4; abundance: many; j_gene: TRBJ2-1; CDR3aa: CASSPGTSGGSYNEQFF; CDR3nt: TGTGCCAGCAGTCCAGGGACTAGCGGGGGCTCCTACAATGAGCAGTTCTTC
d_gene: .; v_gene: TRBV28; abundance: many; j_gene: TRBJ1-2; CDR3aa: CASSLTNGGYTF; CDR3nt: TGTGCCAGCAGTCTTACTAACGGTGGCTACACCTTC
d_gene: TRBD2; v_gene: TRBV30; abundance: few; j_gene: TRBJ2-1; CDR3aa: CAWSGPGLGIPYNEQFF; CDR3nt: TGTGCCTGGAGCGGACCGGGACTAGGAATCCCCTACAATGAGCAGTTCTTC
d_gene: TRBD1; v_gene: TRBV2; abundance: .; j_gene: TRBJ2-7; CDR3aa: CASHRDRKSEQYF; CDR3nt: TGTGCCAGCCACCGGGACAGAAAGAGCGAGCAGTACTTC
d_gene: TRBD2; v_gene: TRBV27; abundance: .; j_gene: TRBJ2-3; CDR3aa: CASSSLRTSGALTDTQYF; CDR3nt: TGTGCCAGCAGTTCCCTACGGACTAGCGGGGCCCTAACAGATACGCAGTATTTT
d_gene: .; v_gene: TRBV28; abundance: many; j_gene: TRBJ2-7; CDR3aa: CASSLYGPGEQYF; CDR3nt: TGTGCCAGCAGTTTGTATGGACCAGGCGAGCAGTACTTC
d_gene: .; v_gene: TRBV2; abundance: many; j_gene: TRBJ2-7; CDR3aa: CASSPPTVYEQYF; CDR3nt: TGTGCCAGCAGTCCCCCGACCGTGTACGAGCAGTACTTC
d_gene: .; v_gene: TRBV6-1; abundance: many; j_gene: TRBJ2-3; CDR3aa: CASGGPQATDTQYF; CDR3nt: TGTGCCAGCGGGGGGCCCCAAGCCACAGATACGCAGTATTTT
d_gene: .; v_gene: TRBV30; abundance: many; j_gene: TRBJ1-2; CDR3aa: CAWSKMGGYTF; CDR3nt: TGTGCCTGGAGTAAGATGGGAGGCTACACCTTC
d_gene: TRBD2; v_gene: TRBV20-1; abundance: .; j_gene: TRBJ2-1; CDR3aa: CSARGPLAGSNEQFF; CDR3nt: TGCAGTGCTAGAGGGCCACTAGCGGGGAGCAATGAGCAGTTCTTC
d_gene: .; v_gene: TRBV2; abundance: many; j_gene: TRBJ1-3; CDR3aa: CASRDRTVGNTIYF; CDR3nt: TGTGCCAGCAGGGACCGGACAGTGGGAAACACCATATATTTT
d_gene: TRBD2; v_gene: TRBV4-1; abundance: .; j_gene: TRBJ2-1; CDR3aa: CACSTGGLAGFNEQFF; CDR3nt: TGCGCCTGCAGCACAGGAGGACTAGCGGGATTCAATGAGCAGTTCTTC
d_gene: TRBD2; v_gene: TRBV7-2; abundance: many; j_gene: TRBJ2-7; CDR3aa: CASSLAGGPAYEQYF; CDR3nt: TGTGCCAGCAGCTTAGCGGGAGGGCCCGCCTACGAGCAGTACTTC
d_gene: .; v_gene: TRBV2; abundance: many; j_gene: TRBJ2-1; CDR3aa: CASSLTGDNEQFF; CDR3nt: TGTGCCAGCAGCCTGACTGGAGATAATGAGCAGTTCTTC
d_gene: TRBD1; v_gene: TRBV6-1; abundance: .; j_gene: TRBJ2-2; CDR3aa: CATLRGQGWTGELFF; CDR3nt: TGTGCCACCCTGAGGGGACAGGGGTGGACCGGGGAGCTGTTTTTT
d_gene: .; v_gene: TRBV6-2/TRBV6-3; abundance: many; j_gene: TRBJ1-1; CDR3aa: CASRRIRNTEAFF; CDR3nt: TGTGCCAGCAGGCGAATCAGGAACACTGAAGCTTTCTTT
d_gene: TRBD2; v_gene: TRBV7-6; abundance: few; j_gene: TRBJ2-1; CDR3aa: CASSSPGTSNNEQFF; CDR3nt: TGTGCCAGCAGTTCTCCCGGGACTAGCAACAATGAGCAGTTCTTC
d_gene: .; v_gene: TRBV2; abundance: many; j_gene: TRBJ2-3; CDR3aa: CASSPHSVADTQYF; CDR3nt: TGTGCCAGCAGTCCCCATAGCGTCGCAGATACGCAGTATTTT
d_gene: .; v_gene: TRBV10-3; abundance: few; j_gene: TRBJ2-1; CDR3aa: CAISEPAGNNEQFF; CDR3nt: TGTGCCATCAGTGAGCCCGCAGGAAACAATGAGCAGTTCTTC
d_gene: TRBD1; v_gene: TRBV12-3/TRBV12-4; abundance: many; j_gene: TRBJ2-7; CDR3aa: CASSLTGTGNYEQYF; CDR3nt: TGTGCCAGCAGTTTGACCGGGACAGGGAACTACGAGCAGTACTTC
d_gene: .; v_gene: TRBV6-1; abundance: .; j_gene: TRBJ1-2; CDR3aa: CASSPLRGGGNYGYTF; CDR3nt: TGTGCCAGCAGCCCCTTGAGGGGTGGGGGAAACTATGGCTACACCTTC
d_gene: TRBD2; v_gene: TRBV11-2; abundance: many; j_gene: TRBJ2-7; CDR3aa: CASSLDLAGGTLRYEQYF; CDR3nt: TGTGCCAGCAGCTTAGATCTAGCGGGAGGCACCCTCCGCTACGAGCAGTACTTC
d_gene: .; v_gene: TRBV6-1; abundance: many; j_gene: TRBJ2-7; CDR3aa: CASTGGLSYEQYF; CDR3nt: TGTGCCAGCACAGGGGGACTATCCTACGAGCAGTACTTC
d_gene: .; v_gene: TRBV4-1; abundance: .; j_gene: TRBJ2-5; CDR3aa: CASSQATGMRGETQYF; CDR3nt: TGCGCCAGCAGCCAAGCAACAGGGATGAGGGGAGAGACCCAGTACTTC
d_gene: TRBD2; v_gene: TRBV2; abundance: many; j_gene: TRBJ2-2; CDR3aa: CASRDGLARRSGELFF; CDR3nt: TGTGCCAGCAGGGACGGACTAGCGCGTAGGTCCGGGGAGCTGTTTTTT
d_gene: .; v_gene: TRBV5-1; abundance: .; j_gene: TRBJ2-5; CDR3aa: CASSWGWEMEETQYF; CDR3nt: TGCGCCAGCAGCTGGGGGTGGGAGATGGAAGAGACCCAGTACTTC
d_gene: .; v_gene: TRBV2; abundance: many; j_gene: TRBJ2-1; CDR3aa: CASKVEGQYNEQFF; CDR3nt: TGTGCCAGCAAGGTGGAGGGCCAGTACAATGAGCAGTTCTTC
d_gene: TRBD1; v_gene: TRBV9; abundance: many; j_gene: TRBJ2-1; CDR3aa: CASSETGLDTYNEQFF; CDR3nt: TGTGCCAGCAGCGAGACAGGGCTAGACACCTACAATGAGCAGTTCTTC
d_gene: .; v_gene: TRBV2; abundance: many; j_gene: TRBJ1-1; CDR3aa: CASSGWFTEAFF; CDR3nt: TGTGCCAGCAGTGGATGGTTCACTGAAGCTTTCTTT
d_gene: .; v_gene: TRBV28; abundance: many; j_gene: TRBJ1-1; CDR3aa: CASSYHRDAFF; CDR3nt: TGTGCCAGCAGTTATCACCGTGATGCTTTCTTT
d_gene: .; v_gene: TRBV2; abundance: many; j_gene: TRBJ2-5; CDR3aa: CASRDPSLGETQYF; CDR3nt: TGTGCCAGCAGGGACCCAAGTTTAGGAGAGACCCAGTACTTC
d_gene: .; v_gene: TRBV6-5; abundance: .; j_gene: TRBJ2-2; CDR3aa: CASSYPPRELFF; CDR3nt: TGTGCCAGCAGTTACCCACCTAGGGAGCTGTTTTTT
d_gene: .; v_gene: TRBV7-6; abundance: .; j_gene: TRBJ1-3; CDR3aa: CASSLGTDGNTIYF; CDR3nt: TGTGCCAGCAGCTTAGGGACGGATGGAAACACCATATATTTT
d_gene: TRBD2; v_gene: TRBV2; abundance: many; j_gene: TRBJ2-1; CDR3aa: CASSELAGDYNEQFF; CDR3nt: TGTGCCAGCAGTGAACTAGCGGGGGACTACAATGAGCAGTTCTTC
d_gene: .; v_gene: TRBV18; abundance: few; j_gene: TRBJ2-3; CDR3aa: CASSIENTQYF; CDR3nt: TGTGCCAGCTCTATAGAGAATACGCAGTATTTT
d_gene: TRBD2; v_gene: TRBV20-1; abundance: many; j_gene: TRBJ2-5; CDR3aa: CSARGSSGGFQETQYF; CDR3nt: TGCAGTGCTAGAGGGTCTAGCGGGGGGTTCCAAGAGACCCAGTACTTC
d_gene: TRBD1; v_gene: TRBV20-1; abundance: many; j_gene: TRBJ2-1; CDR3aa: CSASSRGQTFEQFF; CDR3nt: TGCAGTGCTAGTAGCAGGGGGCAGACATTTGAGCAGTTCTTC
d_gene: .; v_gene: TRBV5-1; abundance: many; j_gene: TRBJ2-3; CDR3aa: CASGEQGEDTQYF; CDR3nt: TGCGCCAGTGGAGAACAGGGAGAAGATACGCAGTATTTT
d_gene: TRBD2; v_gene: TRBV2; abundance: many; j_gene: TRBJ2-1; CDR3aa: CASSVTSGAQFF; CDR3nt: TGTGCCAGCAGTGTAACTAGCGGAGCGCAGTTCTTC
d_gene: .; v_gene: TRBV11-2; abundance: .; j_gene: TRBJ1-1; CDR3aa: CASSLGPPLTNTEAFF; CDR3nt: TGTGCCAGCAGCTTAGGTCCTCCCCTTACCAACACTGAAGCTTTCTTT
d_gene: .; v_gene: TRBV2; abundance: many; j_gene: TRBJ2-5; CDR3aa: CALGGEQTQYF; CDR3nt: TGTGCCCTAGGGGGTGAGCAGACCCAGTACTTC